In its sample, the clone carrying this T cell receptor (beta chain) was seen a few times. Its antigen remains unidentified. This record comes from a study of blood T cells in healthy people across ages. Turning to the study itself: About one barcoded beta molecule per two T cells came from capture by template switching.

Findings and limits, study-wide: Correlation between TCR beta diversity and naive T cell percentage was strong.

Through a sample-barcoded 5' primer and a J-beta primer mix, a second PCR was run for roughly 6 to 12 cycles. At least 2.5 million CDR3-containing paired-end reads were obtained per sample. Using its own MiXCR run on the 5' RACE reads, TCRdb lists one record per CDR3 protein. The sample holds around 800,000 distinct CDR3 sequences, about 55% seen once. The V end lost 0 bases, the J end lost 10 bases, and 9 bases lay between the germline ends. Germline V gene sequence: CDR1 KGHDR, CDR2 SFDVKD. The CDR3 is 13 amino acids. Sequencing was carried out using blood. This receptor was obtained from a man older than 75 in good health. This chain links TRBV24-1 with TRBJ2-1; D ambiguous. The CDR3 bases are TGTGCCACCAGTGATTTGGGTGGGCTGGAGCAGTTCTTC. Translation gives CATSDLGGLEQFF.